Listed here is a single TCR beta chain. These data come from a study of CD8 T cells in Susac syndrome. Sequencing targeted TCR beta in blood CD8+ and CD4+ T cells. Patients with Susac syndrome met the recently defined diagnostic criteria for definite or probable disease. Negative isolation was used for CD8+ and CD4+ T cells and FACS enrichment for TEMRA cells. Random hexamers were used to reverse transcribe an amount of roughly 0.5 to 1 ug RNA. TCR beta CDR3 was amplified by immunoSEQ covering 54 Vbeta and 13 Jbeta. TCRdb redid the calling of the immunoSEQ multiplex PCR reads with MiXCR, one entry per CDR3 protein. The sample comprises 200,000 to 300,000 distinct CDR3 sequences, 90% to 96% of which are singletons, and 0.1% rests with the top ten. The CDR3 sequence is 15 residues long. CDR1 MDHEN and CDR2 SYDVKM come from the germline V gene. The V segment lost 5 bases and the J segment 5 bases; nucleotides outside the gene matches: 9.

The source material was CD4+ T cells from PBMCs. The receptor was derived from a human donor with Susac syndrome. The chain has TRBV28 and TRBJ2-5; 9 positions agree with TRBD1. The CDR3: CASSGRDRDGETQYF. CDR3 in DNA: TGTGCCAGCAGTGGCCGGGACAGGGATGGGGAGACCCAGTACTTC.